This is a list of T cell receptor beta chains from one sample in a study of blood T cell repertoires in COVID-19. Repertoires were generated with immunoSEQ multiplex PCR, while TCRdb's copy carries only in-frame clones and drops some. The sample contains some 370,000 clones, around 87% of which appear only once. The sample consisted of peripheral blood. The receptor source for this set is a man aged 18 to 29 with active or convalescent COVID-19. CDR3s include the opening cysteine and the closing phenylalanine or tryptophan. The order of the fields is clone size, J gene, CDR3 length, D gene, V gene, CDR3 DNA, CDR3 protein. A D gene is named only where the DNA matches it firmly. The listing skips clone size in some rows; elsewhere it reads once, few, many or a size class.

>.|TRBJ2-7|14|TRBD1|TRBV5-1
TGCGCCAGCAGCCGCCGGGACAGTTCCTACGAGCAGTACTTC
CASSRRDSSYEQYF
>once|TRBJ2-1|15|TRBD1|TRBV15
TGTGCCACCAGCGGGGATGGGACAGGGATCGATGAGCAGTTCTTC
CATSGDGTGIDEQFF
>.|TRBJ1-4|16|TRBD1|TRBV24-1
TGTGCCACCAGTGAGGGCGGGACAGGGAGACTTGAAAAACTGTTTTTT
CATSEGGTGRLEKLFF
>.|TRBJ2-2|15|TRBD1|TRBV28
TGTGCCAGCAGTTTCCGAGGGGGCGGGACCGGGGAGCTGTTTTTT
CASSFRGGGTGELFF
>.|TRBJ1-2|15|.|TRBV15
TGTGCCACCAGCAGAGCGCAGGGGTCCACCTATGGCTACACCTTC
CATSRAQGSTYGYTF
>.|TRBJ2-7|14|.|TRBV7-2
TGTGCCAGCAGCTTACCCCCCGTAGCCTACGAGCAGTACTTC
CASSLPPVAYEQYF
>.|TRBJ1-1|15|TRBD1|TRBV6-2/TRBV6-3
TGTGCCAGCAGCCGGGACAGGGAAGCTGATCCCGAAGCTTTCTTT
CASSRDREADPEAFF
>once|TRBJ1-2|15|TRBD1|TRBV4-1
TGCGCCAGCAGCCAGCCGGGACAGGGTGCCTATGGCTACACCTTC
CASSQPGQGAYGYTF
>once|TRBJ1-3|14|TRBD1|TRBV2
TGTGCCAGCACCTGGGGACAGCCTGGAAACACCATATATTTT
CASTWGQPGNTIYF
>once|TRBJ2-1|18|TRBD2|TRBV27
TGTGCCAGCAGTTCTTGGGGGGCTGGACTAGCGGGGAGGAATGAGCAGTTCTTC
CASSSWGAGLAGRNEQFF
>.|TRBJ1-1|13|.|TRBV25-1
TGTGCCAGCAGTGGGACATCGAACACTGAAGCTTTCTTT
CASSGTSNTEAFF
>.|TRBJ1-1|15|TRBD1|TRBV12-5
TGTGCTAGTGGTTTGGCGACAGGGACCCACACTGAAGCTTTCTTT
CASGLATGTHTEAFF
>.|TRBJ2-7|14|.|TRBV7-9
TGTGCCAGCAGCATTGGATGGGCAGCATACGAGCAGTACTTC
CASSIGWAAYEQYF
>.|TRBJ2-1|17|.|TRBV21-1
TGTGCCAGCAGCAAAGTTGGTCAATCGGGACTAAACAATGAGCAGTTCTTC
CASSKVGQSGLNNEQFF
>.|TRBJ2-5|13|.|TRBV2
TGTGCCAGCAATCGGAGTGGCCGAGAGACCCAGTACTTC
CASNRSGRETQYF
>.|TRBJ1-2|15|TRBD1|TRBV27
TGTGCCAGCAGTGACCGACAGGGGGCAGCATATGGCTACACCTTC
CASSDRQGAAYGYTF
>.|TRBJ1-1|15|.|TRBV3-1/TRBV3-2
TGTGCCAGCAGCCAAGGTTGGGGCACGAACACTGAAGCTTTCTTT
CASSQGWGTNTEAFF
>.|TRBJ1-1|13|.|TRBV6-5
TGTGCCAGCAGTTCCAGGGTGGGGACTGAAGCTTTCTTT
CASSSRVGTEAFF
>.|TRBJ2-1|15|.|TRBV3-1/TRBV3-2
TGTGCCAGCAGCCAAGTTGGGTCGCGGAGGAATGAGCAGTTCTTC
CASSQVGSRRNEQFF
>.|TRBJ1-5|14|.|TRBV6-5
TGTGCCAGCAGTTGGGGGGGGGCTGGACAGCCCCAGCATTTT
CASSWGGAGQPQHF
>.|TRBJ1-1|15|TRBD1|TRBV19
TGTGCCAGTACCTCCGGGACAGGGGTAAGCACTGAAGCTTTCTTT
CASTSGTGVSTEAFF
>.|TRBJ2-7|12|.|TRBV12-3/TRBV12-4
TGTGCCAGCAGTTCAACAGGGCGTGAGCAGTACTTC
CASSSTGREQYF
>.|TRBJ2-5|14|.|TRBV4-2
TGTGCCAGCAGCCAAGAGGCTAGTAGGGGGACCCAGTACTTC
CASSQEASRGTQYF
>.|TRBJ2-6|17|.|TRBV3-1/TRBV3-2
TGTGCCAGCAGCCAAGAGGGCAGGGTCTCTGGGGCCAACGTGCTGACTTTC
CASSQEGRVSGANVLTF
>.|TRBJ1-5|16|TRBD1|TRBV19
TGTGCCAGTAGTAATAATTGGGACAGGGGTAATCAGCCCCAGCATTTT
CASSNNWDRGNQPQHF
>.|TRBJ1-5|14|.|TRBV6-5
TGTGCCAGCAGTTACGGACAGAACTATCAGCCCCAGCATTTT
CASSYGQNYQPQHF
>.|TRBJ2-4|15|.|TRBV6-5
TGTGCCAGCAGTTCCCAATGGGAGGCCAAAAACATTCAGTACTTC
CASSSQWEAKNIQYF
>.|TRBJ2-4|16|TRBD1|TRBV7-9
TGTGCCAGCAGACCCGACAGGGGTTTCACCAAAAACATTCAGTACTTC
CASRPDRGFTKNIQYF
>.|TRBJ1-4|11|.|TRBV12-3/TRBV12-4
TGTGCCAGCAGTTTTCGGGGAAAACTGTTTTTT
CASSFRGKLFF
>.|TRBJ1-1|14|.|TRBV21-1
TGTGCCAGCAGCCCCCCGGCAGGGGACACTGAAGCTTTCTTT
CASSPPAGDTEAFF
>few|TRBJ1-2|15|.|TRBV15
TGTGCCACCAGCAGTTTTTTGGGGGGGAGGGATGGCTACACCTTC
CATSSFLGGRDGYTF
>.|TRBJ2-4|14|TRBD1|TRBV18
TGTGCCAGCTCACCCGGACAGGGGGTCGGCATTCAGTACTTC
CASSPGQGVGIQYF
>.|TRBJ1-1|13|.|TRBV27
TGTGCCAGCACCCAGGGGTTAGGCACTGAAGCTTTCTTT
CASTQGLGTEAFF
>.|TRBJ1-2|14|.|TRBV7-9
TGTGCCAGCAGCCCCTCCCGACTTTTCAACGGCTACACCTTC
CASSPSRLFNGYTF
>.|TRBJ2-1|16|TRBD2|TRBV18
TGTGCCAGCTCAACCAATCCGGGACTAGCGTACGGTGAGCAGTTCTTC
CASSTNPGLAYGEQFF
>.|TRBJ1-5|16|TRBD1|TRBV7-2
TGTGCCAGCAGCCGTGTGGCCGGGACAGGGGATCAGCCCCAGCATTTT
CASSRVAGTGDQPQHF
>once|TRBJ2-5|12|.|TRBV19
TGTGCCAGTTCGACAGGTTGGGAGACCCAGTACTTC
CASSTGWETQYF
>.|TRBJ2-1|16|TRBD2|TRBV7-2
TGTGCCAGCAGCATATTTAGCGGGAGGCCATACAATGAGCAGTTCTTC
CASSIFSGRPYNEQFF
>once|TRBJ1-6|17|.|TRBV14
TGTGCCAGCAGCCAAGAGCGGGGAGGGGCCTATAATTCACCCCTCCACTTT
CASSQERGGAYNSPLHF
>.|TRBJ2-7|15|.|TRBV2
TGTGCCAGCAGTGAAAGGACTGGGAGCTCCTACGAGCAGTACTTC
CASSERTGSSYEQYF
>.|TRBJ2-7|16|TRBD1|TRBV5-6
TGTGCCAGCAGCTTGGGATTAGGGACAGGGGACGGCGAGCAGTACTTC
CASSLGLGTGDGEQYF
>.|TRBJ2-1|13|.|TRBV6-5
TGTGCCAGCAGTTACGAAGGGGGTCGTGTCCTGTTCTTC
CASSYEGGRVLFF